Listed here are 23 T cell receptor beta chains from one sample, sequenced in a study of Ad26.COV2.S vaccination and SARS-CoV-2 variants. Treatment given: around 19 received Ad26.COV2.S at low or high dose, single or two shots; 5 received placebo; per-sample allocation not given. Collection of the samples took place on day 63 after the first injection of vaccine or placebo. Measured with immunoSEQ multiplex PCR; TCRdb has only the in-frame clones, and not every one. This sample has over 400,000 clones, with 89% found just once. The sample consisted of peripheral blood, taken in a trial of Ad26.COV2.S vaccine versus placebo. The receptors shown here come from a person between 18 and 65 years old who received the Ad26.COV2.S COVID-19 vaccine or a placebo.

The chain links TRBV5-6 to TRBJ1-1, with D perhaps TRBD1 (5 bases). The CDR3 covers 15 residues. Per the germline V gene, CDR1 is SGHDT and CDR2 is YYEEEE. V was clipped by 3 bases and J by 6 bases, with 18 bases between them. The CDR3 sequence is CASSSGPHRWAEAFF. CDR3 bases: TGTGCCAGCAGCTCGGGACCCCACCGGTGGGCTGAAGCTTTCTTT. The whole variable domain, remainder taken from reference TRBV5-6 and TRBJ1-1, is DAGVTQSPTHLIKTRGQQVTLRCSPKSGHDTVSWYQQALGQGPQFIFQYYEEEERQRGNFPDRFSGHQFPNYSSELNVNALLLGDSALYLCASSSGPHRWAEAFFGQGTRLTVV.

The chain carries TRBV7-9 and TRBJ2-7, with TRBD1 matching 9 bases. After removal of 5 bases from V and 6 bases from J, the junction contained 14 bases not matched to a gene. Looked up from germline, CDR1 is SEHNR and CDR2 is FQNEAQ (reference sequence). The CDR3 consists of 16 residues. The CDR3, as DNA: TGTGCCAGCAGCCCCGGGCGGGGACAGGGTTCTACCGAGCAGTACGTC. Protein product: CASSPGRGQGSTEQYV.

The gene calls are TRBV20-1 and TRBJ1-2, with unresolved D. The CDR3 has 11 residues. In germline, CDR1 is DFQATT, CDR2 SNEGSKA (reference sequence). Trimming left V 0 bases short and J 11 bases short, with 10 bases between. CDR3 amino acids: CSARDRGTYTF. The CDR3 nucleotides read TGCAGTGCTAGAGATAGAGGAACTTACACCTTC.

V usage is TRBV30 and J usage is TRBJ2-4; D is perhaps TRBD2 (5 bases). The V gene lost 1 base and the J gene lost 9 bases, with 7 bases spanning the gap. Germline V gives CDR1 GTSNPN, CDR2 SVGIG (reference sequence). This CDR3 has 11 amino acids. In DNA, the CDR3 is TGTGCCTGGAGTGCGGGGAGCATTCAGTACTTC. This gives the protein CAWSAGSIQYF.

J is TRBJ1-5 and V is TRBV10-3, with 7 nucleotides matching TRBD1. CDR3 length: 14 amino acids. CDR1 is ENHRY and CDR2 is SYGVKD in the germline V gene. The J segment lost 0 bases and the V segment lost 10 bases, leaving 6 bases of the junction unmatched. CDR3 region: CATSRTGSNQPQHF. Here the CDR3 DNA reads TGTGCCACCTCCAGGACAGGTAGCAATCAGCCCCAGCATTTT.

The chain uses TRBV19 and TRBJ1-4, with D perhaps TRBD1 (6 bases). The CDR3 loop spans 15 amino acids. Germline loops: CDR1 LNHDA, CDR2 SQIVND (reference sequence). The V end was cut by 5 bases, the J end by 5 bases, with 15 bases between. The CDR3 is CASSGRQAENEKLFF. CDR3 coding DNA: TGTGCCAGTAGTGGAAGACAGGCCGAAAATGAAAAACTGTTTTTT.

The V and J genes are TRBV29-1 and TRBJ2-1, with D tentatively TRBD1 (5 bases). Trimming took off 1 base at V and 3 bases at J, with 10 bases between the two ends. The CDR3 totals 14 residues. Germline-derived CDR1 and CDR2 are SQVTM and ANQGSEA. This CDR3 is CSVEGQGSYNEQFF. In DNA form, the CDR3 reads TGCAGCGTTGAAGGTCAGGGAAGCTACAATGAGCAGTTCTTC.

Here the CDR3 reads CASSLIGDSGNTIYF. The CDR3 coding sequence is TGTGCCAGCAGCCTCATCGGGGACTCTGGAAACACCATATATTTT. The rearrangement joins TRBV3-1 (or the pseudogene TRBV3-2) to TRBJ1-3; unclear D gene. V was trimmed by 4 bases and J by 0 bases, leaving 10 bases between them. The CDR3 has 15 residues. Germline-derived CDR1 and CDR2 are LGHDT and YNNKEL (reference sequence).

This rearrangement joins TRBV7-9 to TRBJ1-2; D is unclear. The CDR3 loop spans 12 amino acids. V lost 4 bases and J 5 bases, leaving 8 bases between the germline ends. Germline values: CDR1 SEHNR, CDR2 FQNEAQ (reference sequence). The CDR3 loop reads CASSSIGYGYTF. For the CDR3, the DNA is TGTGCCAGCAGCTCAATAGGGTATGGCTACACCTTC.

The gene calls are TRBV5-1 and TRBJ2-5; D uncertain. Trimming took 1 base from V and 0 from J, leaving 13 bases between them. This CDR3 comprises 16 residues. The germline gives CDR1 SGHRS, CDR2 YFSETQ. The CDR3 sequence is CASSLMERANQETQYF. The CDR3 DNA sequence: TGCGCCAGCAGCTTGATGGAAAGGGCGAACCAAGAGACCCAGTACTTC.

This clone occurred a few times. This chain links TRBV19 with TRBJ1-1; no definite D call. Per the germline V gene, CDR1 is LNHDA and CDR2 is SQIVND (reference sequence). CDR3 length: 14 amino acids. With 1 base removed from V and 2 bases from J, the gap between germline ends came to 8 bases. The CDR3 sequence is CASSIGMLNTEAFF. The CDR3 DNA follows: TGTGCCAGTAGTATAGGGATGTTAAACACTGAAGCTTTCTTT.

The chain combines TRBV15 with TRBJ2-1; D not certain. CDR1 LNHNV and CDR2 YYDKDF come from the germline V gene (reference sequence). Trimming pared 2 bases from V and 4 bases from J, leaving 21 bases between. The CDR3 loop spans 18 amino acids. Here the CDR3 DNA reads TGTGCCACCAGCAGACCCCCTCAATCCGTCCGGAGTTACAATGAGCAGTTCTTC. The encoded protein is CATSRPPQSVRSYNEQFF.

This rearrangement joins TRBV3-1 (or the pseudogene TRBV3-2) to TRBJ1-2; possibly TRBD1 for D (6 bases). CDR3 size: 13 residues. Trimming shortened V by 4 bases and J by 4 bases, and 10 bases separated the two germline ends. Germline V CDR1 and CDR2: LGHDT, YNNKEL (reference sequence). CDR3 loop: CASSPGHAYGYTF. DNA of the CDR3: TGTGCCAGCAGCCCGGGACACGCCTATGGCTACACCTTC.

V and J are TRBV7-8 and TRBJ1-6, with D unclear. Germline V gives CDR1 SGHVS, CDR2 FQNEAQ. With 1 base removed from V and 8 bases from J, the gap between germline ends came to 15 bases. The CDR3 contains 16 residues. CDR3 amino acids: CASSLEGAWRDSPLHF. CDR3 in DNA: TGTGCCAGCAGCTTAGAAGGTGCCTGGAGGGATTCACCCCTCCACTTT.

Comments on this clone: The sample has other DNA sequences that encode this CDR3 too. The CDR3 DNA follows: TGTGCCAGCTCACCTTCAGGGAACACTGAAGCTTTCTTT. It is translated as CASSPSGNTEAFF. The chain uses TRBV18 and TRBJ1-1; D uncertain. The germline V gene encodes CDR1 KGHSH and CDR2 LQKENI. Trimming took off 3 bases at V and 1 base at J, with 6 bases between the two ends. CDR3 size: 13 residues.

This chain uses TRBV24-1 with TRBJ2-2, with unresolved D. This CDR3 comprises 13 residues. In germline, CDR1 is KGHDR, CDR2 SFDVKD. Deletions cut 5 bases from V and 6 bases from J, with 9 bases between. CDR3 sequence reads: CATSVRAAGELFF. The CDR3, as DNA: TGTGCCACCAGTGTAAGGGCGGCCGGGGAGCTGTTTTTT.

The rearrangement joins TRBV2 to TRBJ2-2; D not certain. The V gene lost 3 bases and the J gene lost 5 bases, with 7 bases spanning the gap. CDR1 is SNHLY, CDR2 FYNNEI, per germline. The CDR3 length is 13 residues. CDR3 in amino acids: CASSERRTGELFF. The CDR3 nucleotides are TGTGCCAGCAGTGAGCGGCGGACCGGGGAGCTGTTTTTT.

V and J are TRBV19 and TRBJ1-2; 7 bases map to TRBD1. Germline loops: CDR1 LNHDA, CDR2 SQIVND (reference sequence). CDR3 size: 14 residues. V lost 6 bases, J lost 2 bases, and 6 bases stayed unmatched. The CDR3 DNA reads TGTGCCAGTAGGAAACAGGGGAGGAACTATGGCTACACCTTC. Protein: CASRKQGRNYGYTF.

The chain uses TRBV13 and TRBJ2-1; TRBD2 matches at 8 bases. Germline CDR1 PRHDT, CDR2 FYEKMQ (reference sequence). V lost 4 bases, J lost 3 bases, and 5 bases stayed unmatched. This CDR3 region has 15 residues. The CDR3 DNA sequence: TGTGCCAGCAGCTCGGGACTAGACATCTACAATGAGCAGTTCTTC. Its translation is CASSSGLDIYNEQFF.

The rearrangement uses TRBV19 and TRBJ2-7; a weak D match, TRBD1 (6 bases). The V and J ends lost 2 bases and 2 bases respectively, with 13 bases between them. The CDR3 covers 15 residues. Per the germline V gene, CDR1 is LNHDA and CDR2 is SQIVND (reference sequence). The CDR3: CASSISGTITYEQYF. The CDR3 bases are TGTGCCAGTAGTATATCGGGGACAATAACCTACGAGCAGTACTTC. The variable domain in full, completed from reference TRBV19 and TRBJ2-7, reads DGGITQSPKYLFRKEGQNVTLSCEQNLNHDAMYWYRQDPGQGLRLIYYSQIVNDFQKGDIAEGYSVSREKKESFPLTVTSAQKNPTAFYLCASSISGTITYEQYFGPGTRLTVT.

This chain joins TRBV10-3 and TRBJ1-1; 7 nucleotides agree with TRBD1. Per the germline V gene, CDR1 is ENHRY and CDR2 is SYGVKD. The J segment lost 1 base and the V segment lost 2 bases, leaving 7 bases of the junction unmatched. The CDR3 is 16 residues long. CDR3: CAISEPGQGGNTEAFF. In nucleotides, the CDR3 is TGTGCCATCAGTGAGCCTGGGCAGGGGGGGAACACTGAAGCTTTCTTT.

For the CDR3, the DNA is TGTGCCAGCAGCCCCTCCTCTACGGTTGACTATGGCTACACCTTC. It encodes CASSPSSTVDYGYTF. The chain uses TRBV3-1 (or the pseudogene TRBV3-2) and TRBJ1-2; no reliable D call. V was cut by 4 bases and J by 3 bases, with 15 bases left in between. The CDR3 loop spans 15 amino acids. Germline V gene data show CDR1 as LGHDT and CDR2 as YNNKEL (reference sequence).

J is TRBJ1-6 and V is TRBV24-1; D gene ambiguous. The CDR3 runs 15 residues. Germline V gene sequence: CDR1 KGHDR, CDR2 SFDVKD. V lost 4 bases and J lost 5, with 11 bases in between. The CDR3 spells CATSDPTANNSPLHF. CDR3 coding DNA: TGTGCCACCAGTGACCCGACCGCCAATAATTCACCCCTCCACTTT.